Reported below is one TCR beta chain. This sample was included in a study of shared clonotypes between healthy human individuals. Assay: immunoSEQ multiplex PCR; the TCRdb copy retains only in-frame clones and omits some. In the table there are around 2.5 million clones, approximately 93% of which are singletons. The receptor was isolated from a man aged 18 to 30 in good health. Some clones in this sample may be carry-over from other donors' samples. The sample comprised naive CD4+ T cells from PBMCs. Subset of the sample: CD45RA+ positively selected.

In nucleotides, the CDR3 is TGTGCCAGCAACCGGCGGACAGGGTGGTTGGATGAGCAGTTCTTC. This sequence encodes CASNRRTGWLDEQFF. The V and J genes are TRBV28 and TRBJ2-1; 8 bases agree with TRBD1. With V trimmed by 7 bases and J by 8 bases, 13 bases remained unmatched. The CDR3 runs to 15 residues. Per germline, CDR1 MDHEN and CDR2 SYDVKM.